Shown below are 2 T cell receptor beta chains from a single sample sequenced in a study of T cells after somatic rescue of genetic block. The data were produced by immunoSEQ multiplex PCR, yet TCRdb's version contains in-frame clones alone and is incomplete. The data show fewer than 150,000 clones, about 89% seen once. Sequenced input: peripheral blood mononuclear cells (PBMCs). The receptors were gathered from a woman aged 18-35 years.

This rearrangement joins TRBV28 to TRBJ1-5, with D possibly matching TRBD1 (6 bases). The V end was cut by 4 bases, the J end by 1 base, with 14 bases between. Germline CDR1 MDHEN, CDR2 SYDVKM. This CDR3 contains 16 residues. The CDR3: CASSSQRQGSNQPQHF. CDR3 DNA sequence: TGTGCCAGCAGTTCACAGAGGCAGGGGAGCAATCAGCCCCAGCATTTT.

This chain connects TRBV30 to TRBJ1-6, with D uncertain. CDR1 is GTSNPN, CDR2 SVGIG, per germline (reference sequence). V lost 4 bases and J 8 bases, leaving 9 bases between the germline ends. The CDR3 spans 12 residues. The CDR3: CAWMDLYSPLHF. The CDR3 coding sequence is TGTGCCTGGATGGACCTTTATTCACCCCTCCACTTT.